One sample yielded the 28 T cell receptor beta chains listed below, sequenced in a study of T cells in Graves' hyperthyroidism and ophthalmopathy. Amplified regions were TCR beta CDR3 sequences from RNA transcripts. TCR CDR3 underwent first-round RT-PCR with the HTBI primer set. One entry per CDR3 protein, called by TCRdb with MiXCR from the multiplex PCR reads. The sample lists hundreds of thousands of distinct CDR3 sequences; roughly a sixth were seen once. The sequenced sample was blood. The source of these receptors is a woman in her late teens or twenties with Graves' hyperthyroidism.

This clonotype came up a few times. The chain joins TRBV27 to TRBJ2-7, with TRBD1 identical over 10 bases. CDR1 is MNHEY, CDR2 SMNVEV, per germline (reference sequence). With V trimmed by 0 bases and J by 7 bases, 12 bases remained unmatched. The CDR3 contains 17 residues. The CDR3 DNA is TGTGCCAGCAGTTTATCGGGGGACAGGGGACCCTTAAGAGAGCAGTACTTC. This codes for CASSLSGDRGPLREQYF.

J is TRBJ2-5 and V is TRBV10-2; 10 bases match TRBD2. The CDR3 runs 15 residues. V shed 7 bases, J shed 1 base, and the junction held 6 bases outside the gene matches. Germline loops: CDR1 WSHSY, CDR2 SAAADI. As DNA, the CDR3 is TGCGCCAGCAACATAGCGGGGGGACTCCAAGAGACCCAGTACTTC. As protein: CASNIAGGLQETQYF.

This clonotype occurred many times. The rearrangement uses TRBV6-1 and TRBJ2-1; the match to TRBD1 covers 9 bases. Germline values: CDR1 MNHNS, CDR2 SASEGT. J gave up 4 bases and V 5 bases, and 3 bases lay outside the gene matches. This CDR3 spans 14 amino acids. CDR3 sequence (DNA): TGTGCCAGCAGTCGACAGGGGGATTACAATGAGCAGTTCTTC. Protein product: CASSRQGDYNEQFF.

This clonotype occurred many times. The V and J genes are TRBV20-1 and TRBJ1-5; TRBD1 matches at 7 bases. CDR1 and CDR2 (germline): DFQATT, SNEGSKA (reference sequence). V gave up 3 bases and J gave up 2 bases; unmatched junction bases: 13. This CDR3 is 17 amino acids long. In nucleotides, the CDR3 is TGCAGTGCTAGTAGGGGACGACAGGGCTTTCGCAATCAGCCCCAGCATTTT. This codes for CSASRGRQGFRNQPQHF.

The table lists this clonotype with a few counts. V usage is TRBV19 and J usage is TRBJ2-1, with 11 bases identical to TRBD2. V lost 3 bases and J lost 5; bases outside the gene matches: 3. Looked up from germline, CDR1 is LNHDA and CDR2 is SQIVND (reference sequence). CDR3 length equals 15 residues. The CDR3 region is CASSIGTSGNNEQFF. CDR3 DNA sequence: TGTGCCAGTAGTATTGGGACTAGCGGCAACAATGAGCAGTTCTTC. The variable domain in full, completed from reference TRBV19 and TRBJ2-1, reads DGGITQSPKYLFRKEGQNVTLSCEQNLNHDAMYWYRQDPGQGLRLIYYSQIVNDFQKGDIAEGYSVSREKKESFPLTVTSAQKNPTAFYLCASSIGTSGNNEQFFGPGTRLTVL.

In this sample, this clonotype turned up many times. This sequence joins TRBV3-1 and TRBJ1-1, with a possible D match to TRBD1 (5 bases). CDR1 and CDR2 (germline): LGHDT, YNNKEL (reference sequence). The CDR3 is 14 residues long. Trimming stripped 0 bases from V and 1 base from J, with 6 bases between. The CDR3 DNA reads TGTGCCAGCAGCCAAGAGGGGGGGAACACTGAAGCTTTCTTT. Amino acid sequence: CASSQEGGNTEAFF.

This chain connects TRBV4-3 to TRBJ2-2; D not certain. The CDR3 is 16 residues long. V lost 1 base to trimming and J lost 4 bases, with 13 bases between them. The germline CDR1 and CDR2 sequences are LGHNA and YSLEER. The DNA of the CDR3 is TGCGCCAGCAGCCAAGGGGCCGTGTACGTCACCGGGGAGCTGTTTTTT. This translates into CASSQGAVYVTGELFF.

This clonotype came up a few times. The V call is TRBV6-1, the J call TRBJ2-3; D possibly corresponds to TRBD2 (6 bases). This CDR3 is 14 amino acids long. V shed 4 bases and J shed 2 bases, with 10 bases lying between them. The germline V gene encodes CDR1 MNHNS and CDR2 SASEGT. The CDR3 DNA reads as TGTGCCAGCAGTGGGGGGGAGGTCACAGATACGCAGTATTTT. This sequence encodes CASSGGEVTDTQYF.

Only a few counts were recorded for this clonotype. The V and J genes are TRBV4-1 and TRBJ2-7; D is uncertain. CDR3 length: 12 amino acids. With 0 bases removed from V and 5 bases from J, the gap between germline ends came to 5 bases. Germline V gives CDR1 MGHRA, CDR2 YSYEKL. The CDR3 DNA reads TGCGCCAGCAGCCAAGATTTCAACGAGCAGTACTTC. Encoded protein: CASSQDFNEQYF.

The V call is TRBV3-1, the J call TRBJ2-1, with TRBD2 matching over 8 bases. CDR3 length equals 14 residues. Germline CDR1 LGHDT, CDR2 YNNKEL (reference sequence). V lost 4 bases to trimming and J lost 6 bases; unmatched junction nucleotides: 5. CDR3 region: CASSRAGAGNEQFF. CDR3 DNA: TGTGCCAGCAGCCGAGCGGGAGCAGGCAATGAGCAGTTCTTC.

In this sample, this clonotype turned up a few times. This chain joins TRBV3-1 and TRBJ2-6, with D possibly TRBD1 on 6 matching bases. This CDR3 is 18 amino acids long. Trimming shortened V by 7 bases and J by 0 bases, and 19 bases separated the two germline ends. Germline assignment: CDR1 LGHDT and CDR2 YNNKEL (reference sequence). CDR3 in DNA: TGTGCCAGCATCCGGCGTAAGGGACACCGCTCTGGGGCCAACGTCCTGACTTTC. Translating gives CASIRRKGHRSGANVLTF.

The CDR3 region has the DNA TGTGCCAGCAGACCCACGACAGGGAGTTTGTCTGGCTACACCTTC. This translates into CASRPTTGSLSGYTF. The genes are TRBV25-1 and TRBJ1-2; 7 bases are shared with TRBD1. V lost 6 bases to trimming and J lost 7 bases; unmatched junction nucleotides: 14. The CDR3 contains 15 residues. Per germline, CDR1 MGHDK and CDR2 SYGVNS.

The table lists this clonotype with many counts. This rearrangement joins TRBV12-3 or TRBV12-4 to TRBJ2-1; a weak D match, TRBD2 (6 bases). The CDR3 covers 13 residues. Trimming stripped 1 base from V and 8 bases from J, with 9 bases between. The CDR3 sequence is CASSLGGVDEQFF. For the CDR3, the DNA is TGTGCCAGCAGTTTAGGGGGGGTCGATGAGCAGTTCTTC.

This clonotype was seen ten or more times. The CDR3 sequence is CASSIRGNTIYF. The CDR3 coding sequence is TGTGCCAGTAGTATCAGGGGAAACACCATATATTTT. This sequence joins TRBV19 and TRBJ1-3, with D unclear. V was cut by 3 bases and J by 4 bases, with 4 bases left in between. The CDR3 spans 12 residues. The germline CDR1 and CDR2 sequences are LNHDA and SQIVND (reference sequence).

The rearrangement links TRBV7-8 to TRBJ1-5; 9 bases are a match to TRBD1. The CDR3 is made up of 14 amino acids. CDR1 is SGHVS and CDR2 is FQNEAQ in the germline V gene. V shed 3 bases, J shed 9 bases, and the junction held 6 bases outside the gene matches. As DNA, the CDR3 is TGTGCCAGCAGCTTGGGACAGGGCCTAGGGCCCCAGCATTTT. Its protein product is CASSLGQGLGPQHF.

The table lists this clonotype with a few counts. The CDR3 coding sequence is TGTGCCAGCAGCTTAGTCAGGGGCACAGATACGCAGTATTTT. Translation gives CASSLVRGTDTQYF. The chain links TRBV7-3 to TRBJ2-3; possible D gene TRBD1, 5 bases. Germline V lookup: CDR1 SGHTA, CDR2 FQGTGA. This CDR3 has 14 residues. The V end lost 2 bases, the J end lost 1 base, and 7 bases lay between the germline ends.

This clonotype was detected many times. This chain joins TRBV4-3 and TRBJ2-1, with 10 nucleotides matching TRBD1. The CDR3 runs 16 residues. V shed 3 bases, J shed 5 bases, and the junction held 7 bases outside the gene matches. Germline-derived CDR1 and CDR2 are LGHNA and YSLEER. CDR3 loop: CASSHTTGTGDNEQFF. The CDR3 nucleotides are TGCGCCAGCAGCCATACTACTGGGACAGGGGACAATGAGCAGTTCTTC.

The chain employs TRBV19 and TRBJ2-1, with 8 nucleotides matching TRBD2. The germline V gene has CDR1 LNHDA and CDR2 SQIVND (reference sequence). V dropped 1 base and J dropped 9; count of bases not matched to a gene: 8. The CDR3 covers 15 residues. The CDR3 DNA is TGTGCCAGTAGTATAGGGTCCGGGGGGGCTGTTGAGCAGTTCTTC. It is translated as CASSIGSGGAVEQFF.

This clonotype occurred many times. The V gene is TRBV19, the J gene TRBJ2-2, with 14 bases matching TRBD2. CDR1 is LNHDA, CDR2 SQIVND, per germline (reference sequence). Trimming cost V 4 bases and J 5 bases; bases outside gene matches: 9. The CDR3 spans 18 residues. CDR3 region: CASSRHTGTSGRTGELFF. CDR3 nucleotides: TGTGCCAGTAGTAGACATACCGGGACTAGCGGGAGAACCGGGGAGCTGTTTTTT. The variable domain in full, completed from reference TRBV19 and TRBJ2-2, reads DGGITQSPKYLFRKEGQNVTLSCEQNLNHDAMYWYRQDPGQGLRLIYYSQIVNDFQKGDIAEGYSVSREKKESFPLTVTSAQKNPTAFYLCASSRHTGTSGRTGELFFGEGSRLTVL.

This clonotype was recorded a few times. CDR3 sequence: CASSEEGTSGEAYNEQFF. CDR3 bases: TGTGCCAGCAGTGAAGAAGGGACTAGCGGGGAAGCATACAATGAGCAGTTCTTC. The rearrangement links TRBV25-1 to TRBJ2-1, with 13 positions matching TRBD2. CDR3 size: 18 residues. Trimming cost V 2 bases and J 4 bases; bases outside gene matches: 8. CDR1 and CDR2 from the germline V gene are MGHDK and SYGVNS.

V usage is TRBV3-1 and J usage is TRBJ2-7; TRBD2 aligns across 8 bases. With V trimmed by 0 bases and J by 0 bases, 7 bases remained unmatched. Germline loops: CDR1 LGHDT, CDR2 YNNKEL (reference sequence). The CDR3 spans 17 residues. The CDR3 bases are TGTGCCAGCAGCCAAGATCCCGCTAGCGGGTCCTCCTACGAGCAGTACTTC. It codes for CASSQDPASGSSYEQYF.

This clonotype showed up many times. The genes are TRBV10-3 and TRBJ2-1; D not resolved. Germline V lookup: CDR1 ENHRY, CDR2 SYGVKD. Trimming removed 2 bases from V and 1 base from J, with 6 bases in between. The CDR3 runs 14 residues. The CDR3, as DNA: TGTGCCATCAGTGAGAAGGTATCCTACAATGAGCAGTTCTTC. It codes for CAISEKVSYNEQFF.

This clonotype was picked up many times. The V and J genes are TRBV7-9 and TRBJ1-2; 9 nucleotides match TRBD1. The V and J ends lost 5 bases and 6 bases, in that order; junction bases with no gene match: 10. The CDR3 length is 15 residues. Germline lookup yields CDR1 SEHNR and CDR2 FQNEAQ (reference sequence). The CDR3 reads CASSSRDRERHGYTF. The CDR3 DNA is TGTGCCAGCAGCAGCAGGGACAGGGAGAGGCATGGCTACACCTTC.

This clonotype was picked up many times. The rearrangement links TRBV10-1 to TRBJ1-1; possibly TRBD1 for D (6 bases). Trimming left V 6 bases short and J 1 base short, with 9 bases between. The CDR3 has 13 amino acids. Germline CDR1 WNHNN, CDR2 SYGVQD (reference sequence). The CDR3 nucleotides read TGCGCCAGCAGCGGGGACACGAACACTGAAGCTTTCTTT. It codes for CASSGDTNTEAFF.

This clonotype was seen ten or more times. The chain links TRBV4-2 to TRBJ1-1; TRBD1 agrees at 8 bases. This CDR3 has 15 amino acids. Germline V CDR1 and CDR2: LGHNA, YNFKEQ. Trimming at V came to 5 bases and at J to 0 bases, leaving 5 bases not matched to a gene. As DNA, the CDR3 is TGTGCCAGCAGCGACGACAGGGGAATGAACACTGAAGCTTTCTTT. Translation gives CASSDDRGMNTEAFF.

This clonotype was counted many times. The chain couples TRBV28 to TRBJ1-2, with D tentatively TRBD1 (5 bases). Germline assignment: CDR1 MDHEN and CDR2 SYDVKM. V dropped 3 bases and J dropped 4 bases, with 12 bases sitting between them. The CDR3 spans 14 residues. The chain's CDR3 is CASSFRVPGYGYTF. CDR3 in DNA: TGTGCCAGCAGTTTCAGGGTCCCGGGCTATGGCTACACCTTC.

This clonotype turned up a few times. CDR3 in amino acids: CASSQEGGGWGEQFF. The CDR3 coding sequence is TGCGCCAGCAGCCAAGAGGGCGGGGGTTGGGGTGAGCAGTTCTTC. The chain employs TRBV4-3 and TRBJ2-1, with TRBD2 matching 7 bases. Losses at the gene ends were 0 bases for V and 9 bases for J; bases not matched to a gene: 8. Germline V gene lookup returns CDR1 LGHNA and CDR2 YSLEER. The CDR3 runs to 15 residues.

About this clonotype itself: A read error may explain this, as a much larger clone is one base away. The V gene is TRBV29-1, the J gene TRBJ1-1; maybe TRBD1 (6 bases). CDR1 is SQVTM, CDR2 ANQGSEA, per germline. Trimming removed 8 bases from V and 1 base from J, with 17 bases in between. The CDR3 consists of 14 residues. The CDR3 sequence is CSTYPTGPNTEAFF. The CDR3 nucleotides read TGCAGCACCTACCCCACAGGGCCGAACACTGAAGCTTTCTTT.